These 24 T cell receptor beta chains share one sample of origin, sequenced in a study of blood T cell repertoires in COVID-19. Clones were read by immunoSEQ multiplex PCR, and TCRdb kept only the in-frame ones, dropping some. The sample shows 50,000 or so clones, around 86% of them seen only once. Input material: peripheral blood. The receptors were sampled from a woman aged 60-75 years with acute or convalescent COVID-19.

This chain connects TRBV5-4 to TRBJ2-5; a possible D gene is TRBD2 (5 bases). CDR3 length: 14 amino acids. Per the germline V gene, CDR1 is SGHNT and CDR2 is YYREEE (reference sequence). V lost 3 bases and J 4 bases, leaving 13 bases between the germline ends. The CDR3 here is CASSSLGLGETQYF. In nucleotides, the CDR3 is TGTGCCAGCAGCTCGTTAGGACTCGGAGAGACCCAGTACTTC.

The chain combines TRBV11-2 with TRBJ2-3; possible D gene TRBD2, 6 bases. This CDR3 is 16 amino acids long. Trimming removed 4 bases from V and 1 base from J, with 15 bases in between. Germline V lookup: CDR1 SGHAT, CDR2 FQNNGV. The CDR3 nucleotides are TGTGCCAGCAGCTCGAAACCGGGACTGGGCACAGATACGCAGTATTTT. It is translated as CASSSKPGLGTDTQYF.

The chain joins TRBV20-1 to TRBJ1-4; D might be TRBD1 (6 bases). This CDR3 region has 19 residues. Germline assignment: CDR1 DFQATT and CDR2 SNEGSKA (reference sequence). Trimming removed 3 bases at V and 7 bases at J, with 30 bases between. Here the CDR3 DNA reads TGCAGTGCTAGTAGTAACCCACTACTCAGGGGATCGGGACGTGAAAAACTGTTTTTT. This gives the protein CSASSNPLLRGSGREKLFF.

This clone was counted a few times. V gene TRBV20-1 combines with J gene TRBJ2-1; D possibly corresponds to TRBD1 (5 bases). Per the germline V gene, CDR1 is DFQATT and CDR2 is SNEGSKA (reference sequence). V shed 3 bases and J shed 4 bases, with 13 bases lying between them. CDR3 length: 14 residues. The CDR3 region is CSASKGLGYNEQFF. The CDR3, as DNA: TGCAGTGCTAGTAAGGGGCTAGGATACAATGAGCAGTTCTTC.

J is TRBJ1-1 and V is TRBV7-2; no clear D. V lost 5 bases and J lost 3, with 13 bases in between. The CDR3 length is 14 residues. Germline-derived CDR1 and CDR2 are SGHTA and FQGNSA. In DNA, the CDR3 is TGTGCCAGCAGCCCGCAGGCCTGGGACACTGAAGCTTTCTTT. Translation: CASSPQAWDTEAFF.

The rearrangement uses TRBV28 and TRBJ2-7, with 7 bases aligning to TRBD1. Germline V gene sequence: CDR1 MDHEN, CDR2 SYDVKM. The CDR3 contains 18 residues. Trimming at V came to 5 bases and at J to 3 bases, leaving 19 bases not matched to a gene. CDR3 in amino acids: CASSPQGVATPLFYEQYF. The CDR3 DNA sequence: TGTGCCAGCAGTCCGCAGGGGGTCGCAACGCCTCTTTTCTACGAGCAGTACTTC. The full variable domain, with the rest looked up from reference TRBV28 and TRBJ2-7, is DVKVTQSSRYLVKRTGEKVFLECVQDMDHENMFWYRQDPGLGLRLIYFSYDVKMKEKGDIPEGYSVSREKKERFSLILESASTNQTSMYLCASSPQGVATPLFYEQYFGPGTRLTVT.

The chain employs TRBV10-3 and TRBJ1-1, with a weak D call TRBD1 (5 bases). The germline gives CDR1 ENHRY, CDR2 SYGVKD. V lost 11 bases and J lost 3, with 16 bases in between. This CDR3 is 13 amino acids long. CDR3 amino acids: CASKGREDTEAFF. For the CDR3, the DNA is TGTGCCTCCAAGGGGAGGGAGGACACTGAAGCTTTCTTT.

The chain joins TRBV9 to TRBJ2-5; 7 bases map to TRBD1. With 4 bases clipped from V and 1 base from J, the junction kept 4 bases outside the gene matches. The CDR3 length is 14 residues. The germline V gene encodes CDR1 SGDLS and CDR2 YYNGEE. The chain's CDR3 is CASSRGQPQETQYF. As DNA, the CDR3 is TGTGCCAGCAGCCGGGGACAGCCCCAAGAGACCCAGTACTTC. The entire variable domain, with the rest obtained from reference TRBV9 and TRBJ2-5, is as follows: DSGVTQTPKHLITATGQRVTLRCSPRSGDLSVYWYQQSLDQGLQFLIQYYNGEERAKGNILERFSAQQFPDLHSELNLSSLELGDSALYFCASSRGQPQETQYFGPGTRLLVL.

The CDR3 loop is CASSIRQGITEAFF. For the CDR3, the DNA is TGTGCCAGTAGTATCCGACAGGGCATCACTGAAGCTTTCTTT. The chain employs TRBV19 and TRBJ1-1; TRBD1 matches 7 bases. From germline, CDR1 is LNHDA and CDR2 SQIVND (reference sequence). This CDR3 spans 14 amino acids. J lost 4 bases, V lost 3 bases, and 5 bases had no gene match.

J is TRBJ1-2 and V is TRBV29-1, with TRBD1 matching 9 bases. After removal of 6 bases from V and 3 bases from J, the junction contained 11 bases not matched to a gene. This CDR3 has 15 amino acids. The germline V gene has CDR1 SQVTM and CDR2 ANQGSEA. The CDR3 coding sequence is TGCAGCGTAGACGGAAGGGGACAGGGAGACTATGGCTACACCTTC. Translated: CSVDGRGQGDYGYTF.

V is TRBV20-1 and J is TRBJ2-4; 13 bases line up with TRBD2. This CDR3 is built from 17 residues. V dropped 6 bases and J dropped 1; count of bases not matched to a gene: 9. CDR1 and CDR2 (germline): DFQATT, SNEGSKA (reference sequence). This CDR3 reads CSASGLAGVGAKNIQYF. The CDR3 DNA reads as TGCAGTGCGAGTGGACTAGCGGGAGTAGGGGCCAAAAACATTCAGTACTTC.

This chain connects TRBV2 to TRBJ1-3, with D possibly matching TRBD1 (6 bases). The CDR3 totals 15 residues. V lost 4 bases to trimming and J lost 3 bases, with 13 bases between them. Germline CDR1 and CDR2: SNHLY and FYNNEI. This CDR3 is CASSAQGLNGNTIYF. The CDR3 bases are TGTGCCAGCAGTGCACAGGGCTTAAATGGAAACACCATATATTTT.

The rearrangement uses TRBV5-6 and TRBJ1-1; TRBD1 matches 8 bases. The trim removed 0 bases at V and 6 bases at J, leaving 7 bases unmatched. CDR3 length: 15 residues. Germline CDR1 and CDR2: SGHDT and YYEEEE. Written as DNA, the CDR3 is TGTGCCAGCAGCTTGGTGGACAGGGATTCTTCTGAAGCTTTCTTT. Amino acid sequence: CASSLVDRDSSEAFF.

The chain employs TRBV12-3 or TRBV12-4 and TRBJ2-2; tentatively, D is TRBD2 (6 bases). V lost 5 bases and J lost 7, with 11 bases in between. This CDR3 region has 13 residues. This CDR3 reads CASSPRELGELFF. As DNA, the CDR3 is TGTGCCAGCAGTCCCCGGGAGCTCGGGGAGCTGTTTTTT.

This clone was detected ten times or more. The gene calls are TRBV30 and TRBJ1-6, with a weak D call TRBD1 (6 bases). Germline V gene lookup returns CDR1 GTSNPN and CDR2 SVGIG (reference sequence). Trimming shortened V by 2 bases and J by 4 bases, and 9 bases separated the two germline ends. CDR3 size: 14 residues. The CDR3 spells CAWSLQGYNSPLHF. The CDR3 region has the DNA TGTGCCTGGAGTCTACAGGGTTATAATTCACCCCTCCACTTT.

This clone showed up just a few times. The chain has TRBV18 and TRBJ1-4; D is unclear. The CDR3 is made up of 15 amino acids. The V end lost 3 bases, the J end lost 7 bases, and 15 bases lay between the germline ends. Per the germline V gene, CDR1 is KGHSH and CDR2 is LQKENI. The CDR3 protein is CASSPRRGKSEKLFF. The CDR3, as DNA: TGTGCCAGCTCACCCCGCCGGGGAAAGAGTGAAAAACTGTTTTTT.

The chain carries TRBV27 and TRBJ1-6; D perhaps matches TRBD1 (5 bases). Germline V gene lookup returns CDR1 MNHEY and CDR2 SMNVEV (reference sequence). The CDR3 has 17 residues. V gave up 1 base and J gave up 0 bases, with 10 bases separating them. The CDR3 loop reads CASSLFQGPSYNSPLHF. CDR3 bases: TGTGCCAGCAGTTTATTCCAGGGCCCCTCCTATAATTCACCCCTCCACTTT.

The chain uses TRBV5-4 and TRBJ2-7; possibly TRBD2 for D (5 bases). Trimming shortened V by 4 bases and J by 0 bases, and 20 bases separated the two germline ends. Germline CDR1 and CDR2: SGHNT and YYREEE (reference sequence). The CDR3 consists of 17 residues. DNA of the CDR3: TGTGCCAGCAGCCCGGCCGTGGGGAGTTCGAGCTCCTACGAGCAGTACTTC. It yields the protein CASSPAVGSSSSYEQYF.

This clone showed up just a few times. The chain links TRBV5-1 to TRBJ2-3; 14 bases match TRBD2. The junction had 8 bases not matched to a gene; V was cut back by 4 bases and J by 4 bases. The germline V gene has CDR1 SGHRS and CDR2 YFSETQ. There are 17 residues in the CDR3. CDR3 amino acids: CASSPGTSGGRSDTQYF. For the CDR3, the DNA is TGCGCCAGCAGCCCCGGGACTAGCGGGGGTCGTTCAGATACGCAGTATTTT.

The CDR3 region is CACVQGNNYGYTF. The CDR3 bases are TGTGCCTGCGTACAGGGGAATAACTATGGCTACACCTTC. The chain recombines TRBV30 with TRBJ1-2; 7 positions match TRBD1. The germline gives CDR1 GTSNPN, CDR2 SVGIG (reference sequence). V lost 6 bases to trimming and J lost 1 base; unmatched junction nucleotides: 5. The CDR3 runs to 13 residues.

V gene TRBV19 combines with J gene TRBJ2-2; 7 bases agree with TRBD2. Germline assignment: CDR1 LNHDA and CDR2 SQIVND (reference sequence). Germline trimming cut 7 bases from V and 4 bases from J; bases unmatched to any gene: 6. The CDR3 is 14 amino acids. The CDR3 loop is CASTAWGGTGELFF. The CDR3 nucleotides read TGTGCCAGTACCGCTTGGGGGGGCACCGGGGAGCTGTTTTTT. The variable domain in full, with the rest retrieved from reference TRBV19 and TRBJ2-2, is DGGITQSPKYLFRKEGQNVTLSCEQNLNHDAMYWYRQDPGQGLRLIYYSQIVNDFQKGDIAEGYSVSREKKESFPLTVTSAQKNPTAFYLCASTAWGGTGELFFGEGSRLTVL.

The chain is built from TRBV29-1 and TRBJ1-1; 8 bases fit TRBD1. CDR1 is SQVTM, CDR2 ANQGSEA, per germline. This CDR3 is 15 amino acids long. With 6 bases clipped from V and 1 base from J, the junction kept 10 bases outside the gene matches. The CDR3 nucleotides are TGCAGCGTCCAAGAGACAGGGGCATCGAACACTGAAGCTTTCTTT. This encodes CSVQETGASNTEAFF.

The chain joins TRBV4-1 to TRBJ1-1, with TRBD1 identical over 8 bases. After removal of 1 base from V and 1 base from J, the junction contained 2 bases not matched to a gene. Germline loops: CDR1 MGHRA, CDR2 YSYEKL. This CDR3 has 15 amino acids. CDR3 coding DNA: TGCGCCAGCAGCCAAGGTGGACAGGGGAACACTGAAGCTTTCTTT. Protein sequence: CASSQGGQGNTEAFF.

The V call is TRBV10-3, the J call TRBJ2-7, with TRBD2 matching over 11 bases. J was trimmed by 10 bases and V by 6 bases; bases with no gene match: 5. Per germline, CDR1 ENHRY and CDR2 SYGVKD. The CDR3 contains 12 residues. Here the CDR3 reads CAIRAGTSGQYF. The CDR3 DNA reads TGTGCCATCAGGGCCGGGACTAGCGGCCAGTACTTC.